This entry lists 11 T cell receptor beta chains sequenced from one sample in a study of Tregs in tolerant kidney transplant recipients. Mixed chimerism was transient after nonmyeloablative marrow transplants from related graft donors. TCRdb's table, derived via immunoSEQ multiplex PCR, lists solely in-frame clones and lacks some. The sample holds 14,000 or so clones. The sequencing here drew on CD8+ T cells from blood (PBMCs), taken 6 months after the transplant. The source of these receptors is a human patient who received a combined kidney and bone marrow transplant. Some T cells may originate from the graft donor.

Details on this clone: The sample holds other DNA sequences that translate to the same CDR3. The CDR3 DNA, read in part, is TGTGCCAGCAGCTTAGGGGACTACGAC. Translated, it gives CASSLGDYD. The CDR3 as a whole reads CASSLGDYDYTF. The V and J genes are TRBV7-9 and TRBJ1-2; weak D call: TRBD1 (5 bases). The CDR3 end is not reached by the read, which stops 3 residues before it; the germline J gene fills it in. Germline V gene data show CDR1 as SEHNR and CDR2 as FQNEAQ (reference sequence). The CDR3 totals 12 residues. Using reference TRBV7-9 and TRBJ1-2 for the parts outside the CDR3, the full variable domain is DTGVSQNPRHKITKRGQNVTFRCDPISEHNRLYWYRQTLGQGPEFLTYFQNEAQLEKSRLLSDRFSAERPKGSFSTLEIQRTEQGDSAMYLCASSLGDYDYTFGSGTRLTVV.

Concerning this clone itself: The observed sequence ends 3 residues before the CDR3 terminus, with the missing tail filled in from the germline J gene. The V gene is TRBV5-1, the J gene TRBJ2-1, with 7 bases that match TRBD1. Losses at the gene ends were 2 bases for V and 8 bases for J; bases not matched to a gene: 16. Germline V lookup: CDR1 SGHRS, CDR2 YFSETQ. This CDR3 comprises 17 residues. CDR3 residues: CASSFHPRQGLTYEQFF. The sequenced part of the CDR3 DNA is TGCGCCAGCAGCTTCCACCCACGACAGGGCCTCACCTATGAG.

Of note for this clone: The read terminates 3 residues before the CDR3 end, so the remaining end is supplied by the germline J gene. This chain uses TRBV7-9 with TRBJ2-3; 9 bases are a match to TRBD2. Germline-derived CDR1 and CDR2 are SEHNR and FQNEAQ (reference sequence). The CDR3 consists of 13 residues. The sequenced CDR3 bases are TGTGCCAGCAGTAGCGGGAGAGTTGAGACG. Encoded protein: CASSSGRVET. The complete CDR3 protein is CASSSGRVETQYF.

Notes on this clone: The read terminates 3 residues before the CDR3 end, so the remaining end is supplied by the germline J gene. The rearrangement uses TRBV20-1 and TRBJ1-2; perhaps TRBD1 as D (6 bases). The CDR3 runs to 12 residues. CDR1 and CDR2 (germline): DFQATT, SNEGSKA (reference sequence). Trimming took 4 bases from V and 4 from J, leaving 10 bases between them. CDR3: CSATDSPYGYTF. The part of the CDR3 DNA that was read is TGCAGTGCTACGGACAGCCCCTATGGC.

A remark on this clone: The CDR3 goes on 3 residues after the read ends, and that part is filled in from the germline J gene. This chain links TRBV30 with TRBJ2-3, with 7 bases fitting TRBD2. The V gene end was trimmed by 4 bases and the J gene end by 1 base; junction bases not matched to a gene: 8. This CDR3 is built from 15 residues. Germline V gene data show CDR1 as GTSNPN and CDR2 as SVGIG (reference sequence). Partial CDR3 DNA: TGTGCCTGGACCAAGGGACTATCTGGCACAGATACG. It encodes CAWTKGLSGTDT. The complete CDR3 sequence is CAWTKGLSGTDTQYF.

Worth noting for this clone: The read halts 3 residues ahead of the CDR3 end, with the missing end drawn from the germline J gene. The V and J genes are TRBV19 and TRBJ2-7, with 9 bases fitting TRBD1. Germline V gives CDR1 LNHDA, CDR2 SQIVND (reference sequence). This CDR3 region has 14 residues. Trimming cost V 3 bases and J 5 bases; bases outside gene matches: 5. CDR3: CASSIGTGNHEQYF. The covered CDR3 bases are TGTGCCAGTAGTATCGGGACAGGGAATCACGAG.

Comment on this clone: The read falls 3 residues short of the CDR3 end, and the missing part is taken from the germline J gene. V is TRBV5-5 and J is TRBJ1-1; 7 bases match TRBD1. CDR1 SGHKS and CDR2 YYEKEE come from the germline V gene (reference sequence). Trimming removed 4 bases from V and 4 bases from J; junction bases left unmatched: 10. The CDR3 has 15 amino acids. CDR3 amino acids: CASSGDSPWGTEAFF. The CDR3 bases that were read are TGTGCCAGCAGCGGGGACAGTCCTTGGGGCACTGAA.

Notes on this clone: The missing CDR3 end, 3 residues past where the read stops, is filled in from the germline J gene. The V and J genes are TRBV19 and TRBJ2-1, with TRBD2 matching 9 bases. Germline assignment: CDR1 LNHDA and CDR2 SQIVND (reference sequence). CDR3 length equals 15 residues. The V segment lost 5 bases and the J segment 3 bases; nucleotides outside the gene matches: 5. CDR3 residues: CASSLTSGFYNEQFF. CDR3 bases read: TGTGCCAGTAGTCTGACTAGCGGCTTCTACAATGAG. Using reference TRBV19 and TRBJ2-1 for the parts outside the CDR3, the full variable domain is DGGITQSPKYLFRKEGQNVTLSCEQNLNHDAMYWYRQDPGQGLRLIYYSQIVNDFQKGDIAEGYSVSREKKESFPLTVTSAQKNPTAFYLCASSLTSGFYNEQFFGPGTRLTVL.

Concerning this clone itself: The read finishes 3 residues shy of the CDR3 end, and the germline J gene is used to complete it. V usage is TRBV5-7 and J usage is TRBJ2-7; TRBD1 is a possible D gene (6 bases). TRBV5-7 is given ORF status, its function remaining uncertain. The CDR3 runs 14 residues. The V gene lost 1 base and the J gene lost 3 bases, with 11 bases spanning the gap. The chain's CDR3 is CASSLTGIYYEQYF. The part of the CDR3 DNA that was read is TGTGCCAGCAGCTTGACAGGGATTTACTACGAG.

A word on this clone: One end of the junction is discordant with germline, which a read error may explain. The CDR3 extends 3 residues past the end of the read, so its final part is completed from the germline J gene. Within the sample, other DNA sequences also encode this same CDR3. V and J are TRBV7-9 and TRBJ2-2; a weak D match, TRBD2 (7 bases). CDR1 and CDR2 (germline): SEHNR, FQNEAQ (reference sequence). This CDR3 region has 15 residues. The CDR3 DNA, read in part, is TGTGCCTGCCCTCCGACGGGGGGCCCTGGCGGGAAG. Residues: CACPPTGGPGGK. The complete CDR3 protein is CACPPTGGPGGKLFF. Full variable domain (rest looked up from reference TRBV7-9 and TRBJ2-2): DTGVSQNPRHKITKRGQNVTFRCDPISEHNRLYWYRQTLGQGPEFLTYFQNEAQLEKSRLLSDRFSAERPKGSFSTLEIQRTEQGDSAMYLCACPPTGGPGGKLFFGEGSRLTVL.

A word on this clone: The DNA ends 3 residues before the CDR3 does, and the rest of the CDR3 is filled in from the germline J gene. The chain links TRBV5-1 to TRBJ2-7; D gene ambiguous. Germline CDR1 is SGHRS and CDR2 is YFSETQ. The germline V and J ends were trimmed by 4 bases and 2 bases, with 13 bases remaining between them. The CDR3 spans 14 residues. The CDR3 loop reads CASSPVDNPYEQYF. The DNA read from the CDR3 is TGCGCCAGCAGCCCTGTAGACAACCCCTACGAG.